Following are 17 T cell receptor beta chains from one sample sequenced in a study of OX40 agonist ivuxolimab in advanced cancers. The table came from immunoSEQ multiplex PCR; TCRdb's copy has only in-frame clones and leaves some out. The table includes more than 70,000 clones, roughly 85% detected once. The sample in question was CD4+ or CD8+ T cells sorted from blood, obtained in a trial of the OX40 agonist ivuxolimab. The source is an adult with an advanced solid tumor such as melanoma, head and neck, liver or kidney cancer.

The chain combines TRBV6-6 with TRBJ2-7; 9 bases fit TRBD1. There are 16 residues in the CDR3. CDR1 and CDR2 (germline): MNHNY, SVGAGI (reference sequence). After removal of 1 base from V and 6 bases from J, the junction contained 10 bases not matched to a gene. CDR3 residues: CASSYFGQGTLSEQYF. The CDR3 DNA reads as TGTGCCAGCAGTTACTTCGGACAGGGGACCCTTAGCGAGCAGTACTTC.

The rearrangement links TRBV19 to TRBJ2-3; possibly TRBD2 for D (7 bases). This CDR3 spans 14 amino acids. Trimming took off 4 bases at V and 4 bases at J, with 12 bases between the two ends. Germline assignment: CDR1 LNHDA and CDR2 SQIVND (reference sequence). This CDR3 reads CASSTGGGADTQYF. The CDR3 coding sequence is TGTGCCAGTAGTACCGGAGGGGGGGCAGATACGCAGTATTTT.

CDR3 nucleotide sequence: TGTGCCAGCAGCTTAGATGCGGGTAGGGTCGATGAGCAGTTCTTC. The encoded protein is CASSLDAGRVDEQFF. The V call is TRBV7-6, the J call TRBJ2-1; weak D call: TRBD2 (5 bases). The CDR3 loop spans 15 amino acids. From germline, CDR1 is SGHVS and CDR2 FNYEAQ. V was clipped by 1 base and J by 8 bases, with 15 bases between them.

J is TRBJ1-2 and V is TRBV28, with a tentative D call TRBD1 (6 bases). V was cut by 6 bases and J by 4 bases, with 15 bases left in between. CDR3 size: 14 residues. Per germline, CDR1 MDHEN and CDR2 SYDVKM. CDR3 sequence reads: CASSPGDRPYGYTF. DNA of the CDR3: TGTGCCAGCAGCCCAGGGGATAGGCCCTATGGCTACACCTTC.

This clone has just a few counts. The CDR3, as DNA: TGCGCCAGCAGCTACGGGACAGGGCAAGAGACCCAGTACTTC. Its translation is CASSYGTGQETQYF. The V call is TRBV5-1, the J call TRBJ2-5; 9 nucleotides match TRBD1. The V and J ends lost 3 bases and 2 bases, in that order; junction bases with no gene match: 2. The CDR3 has 14 amino acids. The germline gives CDR1 SGHRS, CDR2 YFSETQ.

The chain is built from TRBV28 and TRBJ2-7; 10 bases match TRBD1. Germline-derived CDR1 and CDR2 are MDHEN and SYDVKM. This CDR3 has 12 amino acids. V trimming: 3 bases; J trimming: 8 bases; junction bases outside the gene matches: 1. CDR3 in DNA: TGTGCCAGCAGTTTGGGACAGGGGCAGCAGTACTTC. Translated: CASSLGQGQQYF.

The genes are TRBV4-1 and TRBJ2-3; 14 bases are a match to TRBD2. The V and J ends lost 4 bases and 2 bases, in that order; junction bases with no gene match: 11. Germline assignment: CDR1 MGHRA and CDR2 YSYEKL. The CDR3 extends over 19 amino acids. For the CDR3, the DNA is TGCGCCAGCAGCCGCCCCGGACTAGCGGGGGGTCTTGACACAGATACGCAGTATTTT. Its protein is CASSRPGLAGGLDTDTQYF.

The chain recombines TRBV30 with TRBJ1-2, with D perhaps matching TRBD1 (6 bases). The V gene's germline CDR1 is GTSNPN and CDR2 SVGIG (reference sequence). The CDR3 covers 13 residues. The V end lost 0 bases, the J end lost 4 bases, and 9 bases lay between the germline ends. The DNA for the CDR3 is TGTGCCTGGAGTGTACAGGGCAGCTATGGCTACACCTTC. As protein: CAWSVQGSYGYTF.

This clone was detected only a few times. This chain connects TRBV29-1 to TRBJ1-1; no clear D gene. The CDR3 is made up of 12 amino acids. The germline V gene has CDR1 SQVTM and CDR2 ANQGSEA. With 1 base removed from V and 4 bases from J, the gap between germline ends came to 7 bases. CDR3 sequence: CSVEAPSTEAFF. CDR3 DNA sequence: TGCAGCGTTGAAGCACCGAGCACTGAAGCTTTCTTT.

The V call is TRBV28, the J call TRBJ1-3; D unclear. Trimming removed 2 bases from V and 0 bases from J, with 11 bases in between. This CDR3 comprises 16 residues. In germline, CDR1 is MDHEN, CDR2 SYDVKM. The CDR3 nucleotides read TGTGCCAGCAGTTTAGGGCTACAGAACTCTGGAAACACCATATATTTT. It specifies CASSLGLQNSGNTIYF.

This chain links TRBV4-2 with TRBJ1-2, with TRBD1 matching over 9 bases. J gave up 5 bases and V 3 bases, and 13 bases lay outside the gene matches. Germline CDR1 and CDR2: LGHNA and YNFKEQ. The CDR3 is 17 amino acids. CDR3 in amino acids: CASSQRDGTGSGYGYTF. In DNA form, the CDR3 reads TGTGCCAGCAGCCAGAGGGACGGGACAGGGAGTGGGTATGGCTACACCTTC.

This chain links TRBV6-1 with TRBJ2-5; possible D gene TRBD1, 6 bases. Per the germline V gene, CDR1 is MNHNS and CDR2 is SASEGT. The germline V and J ends were trimmed by 7 bases and 2 bases, with 11 bases remaining between them. The CDR3 runs 13 residues. This CDR3 reads CASTNRVQETQYF. For the CDR3, the DNA is TGTGCCAGCACCAACAGGGTACAAGAGACCCAGTACTTC.

The chain links TRBV15 to TRBJ2-1; unclear D gene. Trimming left V 0 bases short and J 9 bases short, with 15 bases between. Germline V lookup: CDR1 LNHNV, CDR2 YYDKDF (reference sequence). The CDR3 covers 15 residues. The CDR3 loop is CATSRDFRPTPEQFF. In DNA, the CDR3 is TGTGCCACCAGCAGAGATTTCAGGCCGACGCCTGAGCAGTTCTTC. Supplemented by reference TRBV15 and TRBJ2-1, the full variable domain reads DAMVIQNPRYQVTQFGKPVTLSCSQTLNHNVMYWYQQKSSQAPKLLFHYYDKDFNNEADTPDNFQSRRPNTSFCFLDIRSPGLGDTAMYLCATSRDFRPTPEQFFGPGTRLTVL.

The chain has TRBV5-1 and TRBJ2-7; 9 bases fit TRBD1. This CDR3 contains 17 residues. Losses at the gene ends were 0 bases for V and 5 bases for J; bases not matched to a gene: 12. Germline V gene lookup returns CDR1 SGHRS and CDR2 YFSETQ. CDR3 loop: CASSLDPQGTGKDEQYF. The CDR3 DNA reads TGCGCCAGCAGCTTGGATCCCCAAGGGACAGGGAAGGACGAGCAGTACTTC.

The chain is built from TRBV20-1 and TRBJ2-1, with unresolved D. CDR1 is DFQATT, CDR2 SNEGSKA, per germline (reference sequence). V was trimmed by 4 bases and J by 4 bases, leaving 2 bases between them. The CDR3 has 10 amino acids. The CDR3 is CSATYNEQFF. As DNA, the CDR3 is TGCAGTGCTACATACAATGAGCAGTTCTTC.

J is TRBJ2-5 and V is TRBV5-4; possibly TRBD1 for D (6 bases). Germline V CDR1 and CDR2: SGHNT, YYREEE (reference sequence). Trimming removed 0 bases from V and 7 bases from J, with 16 bases in between. CDR3 length: 15 residues. CDR3 amino acids: CASSLALGAAATQYF. The CDR3 region has the DNA TGTGCCAGCAGCTTGGCCCTGGGGGCGGCGGCGACCCAGTACTTC.

This clone was detected once. The chain joins TRBV10-3 to TRBJ1-1, with a tentative D call TRBD1 (5 bases). The ends were cut back, 0 bases at V and 4 bases at J, with 15 bases in the middle. The CDR3 totals 16 residues. Per the germline V gene, CDR1 is ENHRY and CDR2 is SYGVKD. CDR3 loop: CAISESVGGGGTEAFF. The CDR3 DNA reads TGTGCCATCAGTGAGTCGGTGGGGGGAGGTGGCACTGAAGCTTTCTTT.